This TCR beta chain was sequenced during a study of graft-versus-host responses after intestinal transplantation. Looking at the study overall: Recipients had multivisceral, liver-intestinal, or isolated intestinal transplants. General observations from the study: Detected in recipient marrow were GvH clones, some of which were first observed in ileum or blood.

Comment on this clone: Its antigen is undetermined.

Profiling relied on immunoSEQ multiplex PCR, and the TCRdb table lists in-frame clones only, not all of them. The repertoire holds 20,000 or so clones, with roughly 86% as singletons. The CDR3 extends over 14 amino acids. From germline, CDR1 is MDHEN and CDR2 SYDVKM. The ends lost 8 bases at V and 4 bases at J; junction bases unmatched: 7. Material: bone marrow, obtained about 130 days after transplant. The clonotype originates from a human patient who received an intestinal transplant, so some T cells may come from the graft donor. V is TRBV28 and J is TRBJ2-1; 8 nucleotides line up with TRBD2. The DNA of the CDR3 is TGTGCCAGCCGACTAGCGAGAGTTTACAATGAGCAGTTCTTC. Its translation is CASRLARVYNEQFF.